This T cell receptor (beta chain) came from a study of vaccination and CD4 T cells after COVID-19 (dated by TCRdb to 2021 to 2024). For context, the study as a whole: Convalescent patients had a positive SARS-CoV-2 result on nasal swab PCR, and of these patients, nine had mild disease and one had severe disease. The convalescent cohort comprised six males and four females, including two Hispanic individuals, seven Caucasians, two Asians and one multiracial person. Each participant got two doses of either the Pfizer-BioNTech BNT162b2 vaccine (n=8) or the Moderna mRNA-1273 vaccine (n=2). Post-COVID blood samples were collected from convalescent patients a median of approximately 93 days after diagnosis, with a range of about 35 to 180 days. Post-vaccine blood samples were taken a median of around 68 days after the second vaccine dose, with a range of roughly 14 to 241 days. The cultures were stimulated with overlapping spike peptide pools from SARS-CoV-2 and from the common cold coronaviruses HCoV-NL63, HCoV-OC43 and HCoV-229E. Control cultures used a CEFX viral epitope pool as positive control, an HIV-1 Nef peptide pool as negative control, or no peptide. In 10 COVID-19 convalescent patients and several infection-naive healthy vaccine recipients, the spike-specific CD4+ TCR repertoire before mRNA vaccination was compared with the repertoire after mRNA vaccination. Points the paper makes about the study in general: The number of convalescent patients in the study was relatively small, and the study did not examine early timepoints following natural infection. In convalescent patients, a median roughly 87% of post-vaccine SARS-CoV-2-reactive clones were detected only after vaccination, suggesting vaccine-specific priming. An increase in the median number of SARS-CoV-2-reactive clonotypes from 21 after infection to roughly 38 after vaccination was observed, but the change was not found to be significant. Of the vaccine-specific clones in convalescent patients, 304 of 307, or nearly all, reacted only to SARS-CoV-2 spike and did not cross-react with common cold coronaviruses.

About this clonotype: No antigen is known for it. The sample holds no much larger clone one base away, and base qualities are not on file.

Reading the label with the study, this specimen's treatment or condition is: roughly ten-day PBMC culture with coronavirus spike peptide pools or control peptides (ViraFEST assay). The ViraFEST assay was used in the study, in which antigen-specific T cells were expanded with peptide pools and expanded clonotypes were subsequently identified by TCR sequencing. Positive SARS-CoV-2 PCR tests in the convalescent patients dated from March to December 2020, before Alpha, Beta and Delta variants emerged in the United States. Over 1.5 million PBMCs per well were cultured in IMDM with 5% human AB serum and 8.5 to 10 IU/ml IL-2, plus 10 ug/ml peptide pools. Half of the culture medium was replaced with fresh IL-2-containing medium on days 3 and 7. After roughly 11 days of culture, CD4+ T cells were isolated by negative selection with the EasySep CD4+ T cell isolation kit. PBMCs were separated from whole blood using Ficoll-Paque Plus gradient centrifugation and then either used fresh or cryopreserved at -140C. Triplicate wells were generally used for each culture condition.

The library came from PCR. DNA from cultured CD4+ T cells underwent TCR sequencing with the Oncomine TCR Beta short-read assay at the Johns Hopkins FTIC core. Genomic DNA was extracted from the cultured CD4+ T cells with the QIAamp micro DNA kit. Oncomine TCR Beta libraries from cultured CD4+ T cells were pooled with unique dual indexes and sequenced on an Illumina iSeq 100. The authors' analysis ran thus. Non-productive sequences were removed, and CDR3s not starting with C, not ending with F or W, or shorter than 7 amino acids were discarded. Antigen-specific clonotypes were identified with the MANAFEST web application by comparing peptide-stimulated wells with reference and other culture wells. An FDR below 0.05, an odds ratio above 5, and a productive frequency above 0.1% in at least two of three replicate wells were required for clones to be considered positive. A clonotype counted as cross-reactive if it showed significant expansion both in the SARS-CoV-2 spike wells and in at least one common cold coronavirus spike condition. Using R version 3.6.1, CDR3 homology was evaluated through Levenshtein distances (stringdist) along with unrooted phylogenetic trees (ape). TCRdb itself trimmed the public reads at Q25 with fastp, ran MiXCR and retained productive beta chains. Each record represents a unique CDR3 protein, reported with the most common genes and DNA among its rows. TCRdb's processing, not the authors' own work, is the source of the V and J calls. The sample profile shows roughly 17,000 distinct CDR3 sequences; approximately 50% of them were found once. 7.5% to 10% of the sample comes from the top ten.

Sequenced material: CD4+ T cells from blood, cultured in vitro. The TCR was taken from a human donor who had recovered from COVID-19.

The CDR3 is CASSIQRIGEAFF. The DNA reads TGTGCCAGTAGTATTCAGAGGATTGGTGAAGCTTTCTTT. The chain is assembled from TRBV19 and TRBJ1-1; too little of a D gene remains to name it. Taken from cysteine to phenylalanine, the CDR3 has 13 residues. The kept DNA is CDR3 alone, 39 bases in frame from the first base. Trimming costs V 3 bases and J 7 bases, and their ends lie 12 bases apart. The germline V gene (reference sequence) supplies CDR1 LNHDA and CDR2 SQIVND.